The rows below give T cell receptor beta chains drawn from one sample of a study of beta chain features in type 1 diabetes. Only in-frame clones appear in the TCRdb table, and some are missing; sequencing was by immunoSEQ multiplex PCR. Seen here are under 400,000 clones, roughly 12% observed once, and the top ten hold 0.008% to 0.011%. Input material: naive CD4+ T cells from blood. These receptors were taken from a woman aged 18-29 years with type 1 diabetes. Both conserved end residues are part of each CDR3. The D gene is left open where the match is weak. Part of the rows lack a size; the others show once, few, many or a class for expanded clones.

clone_size d_call j_call v_call cdr3_nt cdr3_aa
- TRBD1 TRBJ2-1 TRBV28 TGTGCCAGCAGTTCACAGGGGAGTGAGCAGTTCTTC CASSSQGSEQFF
few - TRBJ1-6 TRBV21-1 TGTGCCAGCAGCAAAGCCCGCGGACAGGGAGGGGTCTTCAATTCACCCCTCCACTTT CASSKARGQGGVFNSPLHF
few - TRBJ2-3 TRBV5-1 TGCGCCAGCAGCTCAACAGGTTTCACGGATACGCAGTATTTT CASSSTGFTDTQYF
- TRBD2 TRBJ2-5 TRBV5-6 TGTGCCAGCAGCGGGGGACTAGCAGCAGCTCTGGGTCGGCAAGAGACCCAGTACTTC CASSGGLAAALGRQETQYF
- - TRBJ2-7 TRBV29-1 TGCAGCGTTGGACACCATGACGGAGGCCCCAGAGAGCAGTACTTC CSVGHHDGGPREQYF
few - TRBJ2-7 TRBV19 TGTGCCAGTAGTATTTCCCTCACAGGGTCCTACGAGCAGTACTTC CASSISLTGSYEQYF
- - TRBJ2-1 TRBV14 TGTGCCAGCAGCCAAGTTCCGACTCTGGGGCAGTTCTTC CASSQVPTLGQFF
- - TRBJ1-6 TRBV7-9 TGTGCCAGCAGCAAAAAACCGGTGAATCCCTTTAATTCACCCCTCCACTTT CASSKKPVNPFNSPLHF
- - TRBJ2-7 TRBV28 TGTGCCAGCACTCCGGGGTTCTCCTACGAGCAGTACTTC CASTPGFSYEQYF
- - TRBJ2-2 TRBV11-2 TGTGCCAGCAGGTCCAGGGTGGTGGAGCTGTTTTTT CASRSRVVELFF
few - TRBJ2-7 TRBV4-3 TGCGCCAGCAGCCAAGTCACCGCGAGAATTTACGAGCAGTACTTC CASSQVTARIYEQYF
few - TRBJ2-7 TRBV10-3 TGTGCCATCAATACAGGCGTTGCCTACGAGCAGTACTTC CAINTGVAYEQYF
few - TRBJ2-7 TRBV4-2 TGTGCCAGCAGCCAACCTCCCGGAGACGAGCAGTACTTC CASSQPPGDEQYF
few - TRBJ2-1 TRBV9 TGTGCCAGCAGCCCCGGGTATAGCTCCTACAATGAGCAGTTCTTC CASSPGYSSYNEQFF
few TRBD2 TRBJ2-3 TRBV7-2 TGTGCCAGCAGGCAACAAGCGGGAGCTAGCACAGATACGCAGTATTTT CASRQQAGASTDTQYF
- TRBD1 TRBJ1-6 TRBV10-3 TGTGCCATCAGGGACAGGAACAATTCACCCCTCCACTTT CAIRDRNNSPLHF
few - TRBJ1-2 TRBV5-8 TGTGCCAGCAGCTTGGTCTGGCGGTCTGGTGGCTACACCTTC CASSLVWRSGGYTF
few TRBD1 TRBJ1-2 TRBV30 TGTGCCTGGAGTAGGAAATCGACAGGGGACACAAACTATGGCTACACCTTC CAWSRKSTGDTNYGYTF
few TRBD1 TRBJ2-1 TRBV28 TGTGCCAGCAGTTTAACAGGGGCTGAGCAGTTCTTC CASSLTGAEQFF
- TRBD2 TRBJ2-1 TRBV5-4 TGTGCCAGCAGCCTTCACCTAGCGAGCGGGAGATACAATGAGCAGTTCTTC CASSLHLASGRYNEQFF
- TRBD1 TRBJ2-3 TRBV7-2 TGTGCCAGCAGCCTTCGACAGGGAATAGATACGCAGTATTTT CASSLRQGIDTQYF
- - TRBJ2-6 TRBV7-3 TGTGCCAGCAGCCCCTCCAGGGGCTCAACCAACGTCCTGACTTTC CASSPSRGSTNVLTF
- - TRBJ1-1 TRBV7-6 TGTGCCAGCAGCCCGGACAGTAACACTGAAGCTTTCTTT CASSPDSNTEAFF
few - TRBJ1-6 TRBV5-4 TGTGCCACCAAGCCCGAGATGTTTCAGGGTTCACCCCTCCACTTT CATKPEMFQGSPLHF
- TRBD2 TRBJ2-5 TRBV7-8 TGTGCCAGCAGCTCCAACTCTGGGAGGGCGGCGGAGACCCAGTACTTC CASSSNSGRAAETQYF
- TRBD1 TRBJ1-1 TRBV6-5 TGTGCCAGCAGTAAGGGACAGGGGATGGCTGAAGCTTTCTTT CASSKGQGMAEAFF
- - TRBJ1-3 TRBV5-1 TGCGCCAGCAGCTTCGACAGCTCTGGAAACACCATATATTTT CASSFDSSGNTIYF
few TRBD2 TRBJ2-3 TRBV4-3 TGCGCCAGCAGCCAAGTTGGAGGGACTATAACAGATACGCAGTATTTT CASSQVGGTITDTQYF
- TRBD1 TRBJ1-1 TRBV18 TGTGCCAGCTCCTCGGGGGACAGAGAAGCTTTCTTT CASSSGDREAFF
- TRBD2 TRBJ2-1 TRBV6-5 TGTGCCAGCAGACCGGGACTAGCTGAAAATGAGCAGTTCTTC CASRPGLAENEQFF
few - TRBJ2-1 TRBV19 TGTGCCAGTAATTCCCTGAGCTCCTACAATGAGCAGTTCTTC CASNSLSSYNEQFF